The 5 T cell receptor beta chains reported below all come from one sample, sequenced in a study of blood T cells in healthy people across ages. For the second PCR, which ran for about 6 to 12 cycles, a sample-barcoded 5' primer and a J-beta primer mix were used. TCRdb analysed the 5' RACE reads with MiXCR anew, one entry per CDR3 protein. The top ten hold roughly two fifths of the sample, which has roughly 720,000 distinct CDR3 sequences, roughly 50% seen once. Sequencing used blood. Receptors originate from a man older than 75 in good health.

The rearrangement links TRBV29-1 to TRBJ2-1; D is possibly TRBD1 (5 bases). Gene TRBJ2-7 matches the end of the DNA better, so the J call may be wrong. The V gene's germline CDR1 is SQVTM and CDR2 ANQGSEA. The CDR3 consists of 12 residues. CDR3 sequence (DNA): TGCAGCGTGGGGCCGCGTCGGAGTGAGCAGTACTTC. Amino acid sequence: CSVGPRRSEQYF.

V is TRBV28 and J is TRBJ2-7, with 9 bases that match TRBD2. Germline CDR1 MDHEN, CDR2 SYDVKM. Trimming took 4 bases from V and 10 from J; bases not matched to a gene: 14. The length of the CDR3 is 15 residues. The CDR3 reads CASSSTPLAGPLQYF. DNA for the CDR3: TGTGCCAGCAGTTCCACTCCACTAGCGGGTCCTCTTCAGTACTTC.

The chain has TRBV6-1 and TRBJ1-1; D unclear. CDR3 length: 11 residues. From germline, CDR1 is MNHNS and CDR2 SASEGT. Deletions cut 7 bases from V and 5 bases from J, with 8 bases between. The DNA of the CDR3 is TGTGCCAGCAATCACATGACTGAAGCTTTCTTT. Translation gives CASNHMTEAFF.

V is TRBV2 and J is TRBJ2-3; tentatively, D is TRBD2 (5 bases). This CDR3 has 13 amino acids. The germline V gene encodes CDR1 SNHLY and CDR2 FYNNEI. V lost 6 bases to trimming and J lost 14 bases, with 21 bases between them. CDR3 sequence (DNA): TGTGCCAGCAGGGACTCCCTCCGCAGATACGCGTATTTT. It translates to CASRDSLRRYAYF. The full variable domain, its missing parts supplied by reference TRBV2 and TRBJ2-3, is EPEVTQTPSHQVTQMGQEVILRCVPISNHLYFYWYRQILGQKVEFLVSFYNNEISEKSEIFDDQFSVERPDGSNFTLKIRSTKLEDSAMYFCASRDSLRRYAYFGPGTRLTVL.

This clonotype came up a few times. This chain links TRBV6-5 with TRBJ2-4, with 7 bases fitting TRBD1. The tail of the sequence fits TRBJ2-7 better, so the J call may be wrong. This CDR3 is 13 amino acids long. Germline loops: CDR1 MNHEY, CDR2 SVGAGI. The CDR3 bases are TGTGCCACCCGGGACAGCGCTTGGGACGAGCAGTACTTC. It codes for CATRDSAWDEQYF.